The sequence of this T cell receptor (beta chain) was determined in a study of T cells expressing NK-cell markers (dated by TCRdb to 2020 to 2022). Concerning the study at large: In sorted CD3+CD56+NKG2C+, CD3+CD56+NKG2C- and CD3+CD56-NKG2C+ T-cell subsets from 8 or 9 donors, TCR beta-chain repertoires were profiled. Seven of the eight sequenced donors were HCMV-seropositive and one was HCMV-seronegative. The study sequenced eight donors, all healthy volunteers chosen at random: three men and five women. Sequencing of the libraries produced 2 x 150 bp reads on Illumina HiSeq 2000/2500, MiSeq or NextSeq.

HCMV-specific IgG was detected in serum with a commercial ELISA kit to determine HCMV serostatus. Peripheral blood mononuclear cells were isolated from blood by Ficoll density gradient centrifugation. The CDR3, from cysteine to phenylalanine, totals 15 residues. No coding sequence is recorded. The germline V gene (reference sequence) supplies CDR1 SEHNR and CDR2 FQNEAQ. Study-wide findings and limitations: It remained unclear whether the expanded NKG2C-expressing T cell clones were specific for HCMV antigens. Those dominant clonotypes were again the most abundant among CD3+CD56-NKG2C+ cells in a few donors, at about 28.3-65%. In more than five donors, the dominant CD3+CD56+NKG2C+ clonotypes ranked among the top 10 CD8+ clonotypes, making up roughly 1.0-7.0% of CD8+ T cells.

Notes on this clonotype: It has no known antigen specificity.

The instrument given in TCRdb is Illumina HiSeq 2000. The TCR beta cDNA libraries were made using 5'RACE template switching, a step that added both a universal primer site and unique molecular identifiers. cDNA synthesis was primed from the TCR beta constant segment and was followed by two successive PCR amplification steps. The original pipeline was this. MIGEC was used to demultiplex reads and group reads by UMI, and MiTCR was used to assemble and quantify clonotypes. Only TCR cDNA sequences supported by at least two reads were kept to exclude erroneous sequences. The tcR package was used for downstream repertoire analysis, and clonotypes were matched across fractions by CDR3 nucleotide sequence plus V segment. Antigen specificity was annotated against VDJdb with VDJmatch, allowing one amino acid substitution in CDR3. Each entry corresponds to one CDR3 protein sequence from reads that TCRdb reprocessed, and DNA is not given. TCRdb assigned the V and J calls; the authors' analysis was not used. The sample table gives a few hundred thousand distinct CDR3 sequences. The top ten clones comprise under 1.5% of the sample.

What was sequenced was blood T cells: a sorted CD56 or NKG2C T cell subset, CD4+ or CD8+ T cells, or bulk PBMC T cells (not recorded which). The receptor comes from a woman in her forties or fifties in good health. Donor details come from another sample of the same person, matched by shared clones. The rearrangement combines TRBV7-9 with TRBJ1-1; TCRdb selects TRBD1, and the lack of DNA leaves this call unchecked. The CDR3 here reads CASSSGQGLNTEAFF.